The clone carrying this TCR beta chain was seen at least ten times. This record comes from a study of T cells in Graves' hyperthyroidism and ophthalmopathy. RNA transcripts served as the template for amplifying TCR beta CDR3 regions. Using the HTBI primer set, a first-round RT-PCR was run on the TCR CDR3. TCRdb reanalysed the multiplex PCR reads using MiXCR and keeps one entry per CDR3 protein. The data show about 530,000 distinct CDR3 sequences, 15% to 20% seen once. This clonotype was sampled from a woman between 18 and 29 years old with Graves' ophthalmopathy. Sequenced input: blood.

CDR3 sequence reads: CASSFDGTGDEAFF. CDR3 nucleotides: TGTGCCAGCAGTTTCGACGGTACGGGGGATGAAGCTTTCTTT. V is TRBV27 and J is TRBJ1-1, with D possibly TRBD1 on 5 matching bases. This CDR3 comprises 14 residues. Germline V gene sequence: CDR1 MNHEY, CDR2 SMNVEV (reference sequence). V was cut by 3 bases and J by 7 bases, with 15 bases left in between.